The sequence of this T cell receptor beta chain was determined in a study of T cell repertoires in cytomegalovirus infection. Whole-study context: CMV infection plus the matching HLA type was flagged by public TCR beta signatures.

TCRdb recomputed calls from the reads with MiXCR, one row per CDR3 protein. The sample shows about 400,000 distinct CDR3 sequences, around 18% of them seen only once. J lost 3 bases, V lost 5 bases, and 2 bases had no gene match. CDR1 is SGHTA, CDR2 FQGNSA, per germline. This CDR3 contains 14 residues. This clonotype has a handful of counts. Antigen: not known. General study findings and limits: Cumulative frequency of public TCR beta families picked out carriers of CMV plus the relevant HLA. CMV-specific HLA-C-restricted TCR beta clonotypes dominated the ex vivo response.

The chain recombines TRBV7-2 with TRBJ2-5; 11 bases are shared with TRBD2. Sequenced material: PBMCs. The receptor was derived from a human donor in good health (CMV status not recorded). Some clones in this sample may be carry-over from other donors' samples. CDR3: CASSVSGGEETQYF. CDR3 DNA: TGTGCCAGCAGCGTTAGCGGGGGGGAAGAGACCCAGTACTTC.